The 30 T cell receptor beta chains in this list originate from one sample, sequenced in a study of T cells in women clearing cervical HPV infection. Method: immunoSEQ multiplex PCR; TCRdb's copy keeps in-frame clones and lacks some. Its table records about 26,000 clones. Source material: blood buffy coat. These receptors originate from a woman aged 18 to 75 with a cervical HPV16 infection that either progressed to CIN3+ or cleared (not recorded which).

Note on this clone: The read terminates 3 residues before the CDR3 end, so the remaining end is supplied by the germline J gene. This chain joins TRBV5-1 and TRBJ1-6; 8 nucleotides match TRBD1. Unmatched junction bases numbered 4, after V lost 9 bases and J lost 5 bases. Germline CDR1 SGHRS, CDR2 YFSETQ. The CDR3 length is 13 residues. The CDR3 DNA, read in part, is TGCGCCACCTCGACAGGGGATAATTCACCC. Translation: CATSTGDNSP. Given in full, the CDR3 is CATSTGDNSPLHF.

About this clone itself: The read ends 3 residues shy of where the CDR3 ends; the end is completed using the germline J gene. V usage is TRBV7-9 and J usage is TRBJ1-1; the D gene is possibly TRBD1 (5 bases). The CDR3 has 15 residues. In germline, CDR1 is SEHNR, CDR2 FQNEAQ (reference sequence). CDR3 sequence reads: CASSSSGGNQETAFF. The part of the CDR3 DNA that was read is TGTGCCAGCAGTTCTAGCGGGGGAAACCAAGAGACC.

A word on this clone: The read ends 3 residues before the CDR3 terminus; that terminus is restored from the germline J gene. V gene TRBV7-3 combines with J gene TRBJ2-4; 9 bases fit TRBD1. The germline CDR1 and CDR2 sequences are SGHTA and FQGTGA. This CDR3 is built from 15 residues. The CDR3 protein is CASSLTGTGKGGQYF. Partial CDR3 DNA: TGTGCCAGCAGCCTCACCGGGACAGGGAAGGGTGGT. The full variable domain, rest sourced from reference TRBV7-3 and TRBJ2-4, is GAGVSQTPSNKVTEKGKYVELRCDPISGHTALYWYRQSLGQGPEFLIYFQGTGAADDSGLPNDRFFAVRPEGSVSTLKIQRTERGDSAVYLCASSLTGTGKGGQYFGAGTRLSVL.

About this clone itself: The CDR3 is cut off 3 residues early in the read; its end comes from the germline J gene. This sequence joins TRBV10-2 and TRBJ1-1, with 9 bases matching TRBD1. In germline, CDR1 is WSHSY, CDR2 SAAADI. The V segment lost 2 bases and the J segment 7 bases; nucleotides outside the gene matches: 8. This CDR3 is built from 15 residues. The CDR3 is CASSEPGQGWIEAFF. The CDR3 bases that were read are TGCGCCAGCAGTGAGCCGGGACAGGGATGGATTGAA.

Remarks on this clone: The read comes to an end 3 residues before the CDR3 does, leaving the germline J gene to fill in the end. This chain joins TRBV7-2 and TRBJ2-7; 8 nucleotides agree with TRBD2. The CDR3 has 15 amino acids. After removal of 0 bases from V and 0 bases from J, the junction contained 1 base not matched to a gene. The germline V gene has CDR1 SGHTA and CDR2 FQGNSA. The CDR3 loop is CASSLAAGASYEQYF. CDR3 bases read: TGTGCCAGCAGCTTAGCAGCGGGGGCCTCCTACGAG.

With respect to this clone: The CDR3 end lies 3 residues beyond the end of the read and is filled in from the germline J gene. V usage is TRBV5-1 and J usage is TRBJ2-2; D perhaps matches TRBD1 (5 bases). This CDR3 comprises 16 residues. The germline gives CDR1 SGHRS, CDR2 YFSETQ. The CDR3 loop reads CASSLRGTAGANVLFF. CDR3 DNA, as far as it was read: TGCGCCAGCAGCTTAAGGGGAACTGCTGGGGCCAACGTG.

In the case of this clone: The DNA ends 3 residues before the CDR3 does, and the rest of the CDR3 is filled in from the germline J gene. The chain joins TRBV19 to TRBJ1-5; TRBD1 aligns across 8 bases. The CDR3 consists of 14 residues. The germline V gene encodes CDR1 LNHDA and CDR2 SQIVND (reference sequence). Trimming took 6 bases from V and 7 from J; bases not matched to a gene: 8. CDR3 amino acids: CASSENRGGQPQHF. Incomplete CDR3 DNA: TGTGCCAGTAGCGAAAACAGGGGGGGGCAGCCC.

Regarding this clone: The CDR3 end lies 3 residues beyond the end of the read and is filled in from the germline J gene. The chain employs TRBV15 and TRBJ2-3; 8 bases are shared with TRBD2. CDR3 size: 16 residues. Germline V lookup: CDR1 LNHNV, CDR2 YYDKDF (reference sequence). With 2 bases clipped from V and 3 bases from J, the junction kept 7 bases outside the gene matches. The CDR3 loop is CATSRRAGVGTDTQYF. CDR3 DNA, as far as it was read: TGTGCCACCAGCAGAAGAGCGGGGGTAGGAACAGATACG.

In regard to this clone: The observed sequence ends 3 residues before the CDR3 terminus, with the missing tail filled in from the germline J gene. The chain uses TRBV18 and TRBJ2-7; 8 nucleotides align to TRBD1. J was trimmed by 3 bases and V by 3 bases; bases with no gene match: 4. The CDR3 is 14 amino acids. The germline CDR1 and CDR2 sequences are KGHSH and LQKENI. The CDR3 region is CASSPPGTGYEQYF. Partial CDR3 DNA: TGTGCCAGCTCACCCCCGGGGACAGGCTACGAG.

This CDR3 reads CAWSAGIEAFF. CDR3 DNA, as far as it was read: TGTGCCTGGAGTGCGGGGATTGAA. The chain is built from TRBV30 and TRBJ1-1; D remains unclear. The sequence runs out 3 residues before the end of the CDR3; the remainder is reconstructed from the germline J gene. Looked up from germline, CDR1 is GTSNPN and CDR2 is SVGIG (reference sequence). The V end lost 1 base, the J end lost 7 bases, and 7 bases lay between the germline ends. This CDR3 has 11 residues.

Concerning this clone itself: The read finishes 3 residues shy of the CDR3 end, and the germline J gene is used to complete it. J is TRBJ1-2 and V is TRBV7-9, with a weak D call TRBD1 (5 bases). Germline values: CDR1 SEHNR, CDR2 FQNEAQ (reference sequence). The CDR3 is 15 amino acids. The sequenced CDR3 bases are TGTGCCAGCAGCCCTGGGACTAGCGGGAACTACGAC. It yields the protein CASSPGTSGNYD. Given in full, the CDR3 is CASSPGTSGNYDYTF.

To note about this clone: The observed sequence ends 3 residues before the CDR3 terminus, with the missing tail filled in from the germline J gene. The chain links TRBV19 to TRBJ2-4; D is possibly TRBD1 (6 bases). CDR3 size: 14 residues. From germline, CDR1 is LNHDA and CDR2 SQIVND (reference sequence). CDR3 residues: CASSIDTGSGGQYF. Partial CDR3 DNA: TGTGCCAGTAGTATAGATACAGGGTCGGGCGGT.

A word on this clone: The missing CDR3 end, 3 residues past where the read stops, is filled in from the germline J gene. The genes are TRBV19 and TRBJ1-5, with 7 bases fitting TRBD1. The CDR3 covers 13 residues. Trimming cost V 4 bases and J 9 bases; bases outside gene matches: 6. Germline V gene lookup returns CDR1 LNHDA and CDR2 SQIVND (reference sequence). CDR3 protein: CASSTQQGTPQHF. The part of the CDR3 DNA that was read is TGTGCCAGTAGTACACAACAGGGGACGCCC.

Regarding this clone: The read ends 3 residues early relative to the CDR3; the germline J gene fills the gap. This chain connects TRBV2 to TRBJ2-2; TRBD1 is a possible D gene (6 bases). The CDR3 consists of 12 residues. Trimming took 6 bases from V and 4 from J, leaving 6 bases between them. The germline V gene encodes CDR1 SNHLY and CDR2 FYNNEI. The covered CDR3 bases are TGTGCCAGCAGGGGGGCCACCGGGGAG. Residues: CASRGATGE. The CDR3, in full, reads CASRGATGELFF.

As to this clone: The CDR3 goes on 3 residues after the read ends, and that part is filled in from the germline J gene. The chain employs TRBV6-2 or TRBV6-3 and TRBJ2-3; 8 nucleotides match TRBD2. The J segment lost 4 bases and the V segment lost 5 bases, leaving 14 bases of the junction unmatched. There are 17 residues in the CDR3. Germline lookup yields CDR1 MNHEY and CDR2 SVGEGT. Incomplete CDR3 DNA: TGTGCCAGCAGTCCGGGACTAGGCCCGCACTTCGCAGATACG. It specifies CASSPGLGPHFADT. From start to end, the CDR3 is CASSPGLGPHFADTQYF.

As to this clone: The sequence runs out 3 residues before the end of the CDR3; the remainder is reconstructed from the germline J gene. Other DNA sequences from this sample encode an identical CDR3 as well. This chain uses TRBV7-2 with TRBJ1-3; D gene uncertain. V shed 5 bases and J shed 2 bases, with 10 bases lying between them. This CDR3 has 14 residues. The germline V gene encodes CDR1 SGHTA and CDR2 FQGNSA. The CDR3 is CASSGQRPGNTIYF. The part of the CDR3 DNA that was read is TGTGCCAGCAGCGGTCAGCGACCTGGAAACACC. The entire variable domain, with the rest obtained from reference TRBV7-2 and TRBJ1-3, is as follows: GAGVSQSPSNKVTEKGKDVELRCDPISGHTALYWYRQSLGQGLEFLIYFQGNSAPDKSGLPSDRFSAERTGGSVSTLTIQRTQQEDSAVYLCASSGQRPGNTIYFGEGSWLTVV.

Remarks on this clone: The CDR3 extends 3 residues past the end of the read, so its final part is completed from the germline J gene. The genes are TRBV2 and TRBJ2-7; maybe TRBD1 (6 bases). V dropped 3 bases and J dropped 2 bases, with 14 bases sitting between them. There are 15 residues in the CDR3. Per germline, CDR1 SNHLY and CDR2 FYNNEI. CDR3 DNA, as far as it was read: TGTGCCAGCAGTGAGGGGACATCCTCTCCCTACGAG. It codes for CASSEGTSSPYE. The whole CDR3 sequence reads CASSEGTSSPYEQYF.

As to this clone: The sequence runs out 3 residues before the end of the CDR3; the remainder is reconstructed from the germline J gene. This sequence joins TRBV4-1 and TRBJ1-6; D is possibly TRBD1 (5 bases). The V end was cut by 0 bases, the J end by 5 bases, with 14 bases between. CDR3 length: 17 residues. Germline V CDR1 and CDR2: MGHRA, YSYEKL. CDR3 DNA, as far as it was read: TGCGCCAGCAGCCAAGATCGGGGGGTAGGGAATAATTCACCC. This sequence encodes CASSQDRGVGNNSP. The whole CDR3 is CASSQDRGVGNNSPLHF.

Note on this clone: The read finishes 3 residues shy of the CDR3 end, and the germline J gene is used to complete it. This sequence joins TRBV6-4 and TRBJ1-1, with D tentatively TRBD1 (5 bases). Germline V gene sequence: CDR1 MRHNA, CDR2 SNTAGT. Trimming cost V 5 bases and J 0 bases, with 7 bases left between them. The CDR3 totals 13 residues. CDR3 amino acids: CASSQGVNTEAFF. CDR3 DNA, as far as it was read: TGTGCCAGCAGTCAAGGGGTGAACACTGAA.

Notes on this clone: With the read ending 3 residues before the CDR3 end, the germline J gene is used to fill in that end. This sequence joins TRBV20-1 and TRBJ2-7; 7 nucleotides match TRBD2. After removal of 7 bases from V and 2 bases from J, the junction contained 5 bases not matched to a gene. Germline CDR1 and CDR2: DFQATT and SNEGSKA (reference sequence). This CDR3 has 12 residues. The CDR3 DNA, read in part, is TGCAGTGGGGCGGGGGAGACCTACGAG. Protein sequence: CSGAGETYE. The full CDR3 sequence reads CSGAGETYEQYF.

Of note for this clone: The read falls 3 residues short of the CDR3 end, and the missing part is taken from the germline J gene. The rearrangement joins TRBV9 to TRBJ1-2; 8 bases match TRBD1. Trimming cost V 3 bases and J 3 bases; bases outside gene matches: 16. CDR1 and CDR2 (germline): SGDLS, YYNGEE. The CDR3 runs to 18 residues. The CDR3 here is CASSARTQGAGRDYGYTF. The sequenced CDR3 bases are TGTGCCAGCAGCGCGCGCACCCAGGGGGCAGGGAGGGACTATGGC.

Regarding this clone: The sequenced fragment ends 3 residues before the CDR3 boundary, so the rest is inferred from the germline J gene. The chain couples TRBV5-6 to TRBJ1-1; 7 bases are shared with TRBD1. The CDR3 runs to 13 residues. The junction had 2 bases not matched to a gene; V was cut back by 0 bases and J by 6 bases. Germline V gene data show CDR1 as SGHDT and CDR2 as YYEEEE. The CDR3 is CASSLEGAPEAFF. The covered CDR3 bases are TGTGCCAGCAGCTTGGAGGGGGCGCCTGAA.

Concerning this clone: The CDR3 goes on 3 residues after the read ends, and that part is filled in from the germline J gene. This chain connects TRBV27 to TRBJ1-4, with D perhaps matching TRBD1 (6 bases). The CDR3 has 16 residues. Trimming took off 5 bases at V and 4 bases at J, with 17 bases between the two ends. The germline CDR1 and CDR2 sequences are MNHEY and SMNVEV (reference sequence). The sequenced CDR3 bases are TGTGCCAGCAGTCCGTACCAGGGGATCTATAATGAAAAA. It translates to CASSPYQGIYNEK. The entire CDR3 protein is CASSPYQGIYNEKLFF.

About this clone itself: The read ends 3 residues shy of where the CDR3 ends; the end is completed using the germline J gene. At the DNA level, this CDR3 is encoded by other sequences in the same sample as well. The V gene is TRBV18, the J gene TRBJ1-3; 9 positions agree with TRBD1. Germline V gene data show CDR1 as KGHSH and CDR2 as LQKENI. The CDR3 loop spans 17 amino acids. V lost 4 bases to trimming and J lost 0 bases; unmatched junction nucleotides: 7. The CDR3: CASSLQGAHNSGNTIYF. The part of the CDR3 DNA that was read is TGTGCCAGCTCACTACAGGGGGCTCATAACTCTGGAAACACC.

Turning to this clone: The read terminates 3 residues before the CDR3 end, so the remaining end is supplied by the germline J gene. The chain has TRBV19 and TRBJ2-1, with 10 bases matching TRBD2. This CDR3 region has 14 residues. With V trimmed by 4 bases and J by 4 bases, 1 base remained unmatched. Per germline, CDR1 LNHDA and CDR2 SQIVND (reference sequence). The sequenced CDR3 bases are TGTGCCAGTAGTAGGACTAGCGGTTACAATGAG. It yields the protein CASSRTSGYNE. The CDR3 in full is CASSRTSGYNEQFF.

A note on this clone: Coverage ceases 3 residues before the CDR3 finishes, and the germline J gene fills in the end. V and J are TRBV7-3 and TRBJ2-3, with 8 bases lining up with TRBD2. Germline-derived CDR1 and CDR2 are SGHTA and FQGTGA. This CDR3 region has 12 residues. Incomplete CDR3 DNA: TGTGCCAGCAGCTCCTCGGGGGGGACG. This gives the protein CASSSSGGT. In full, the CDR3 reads CASSSSGGTQYF.

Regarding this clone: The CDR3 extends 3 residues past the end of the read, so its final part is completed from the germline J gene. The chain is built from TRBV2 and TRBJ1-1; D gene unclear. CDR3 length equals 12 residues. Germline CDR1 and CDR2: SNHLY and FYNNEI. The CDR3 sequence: CASSENVLPAFF. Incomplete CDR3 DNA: TGTGCCAGCAGTGAAAACGTACTGCCC.

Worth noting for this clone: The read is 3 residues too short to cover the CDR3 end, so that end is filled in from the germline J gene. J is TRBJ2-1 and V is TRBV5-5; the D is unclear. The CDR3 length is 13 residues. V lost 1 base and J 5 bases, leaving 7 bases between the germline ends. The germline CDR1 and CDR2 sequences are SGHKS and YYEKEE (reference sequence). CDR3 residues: CASSLQVHNEQFF. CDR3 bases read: TGTGCCAGCAGCTTGCAGGTACACAATGAG.

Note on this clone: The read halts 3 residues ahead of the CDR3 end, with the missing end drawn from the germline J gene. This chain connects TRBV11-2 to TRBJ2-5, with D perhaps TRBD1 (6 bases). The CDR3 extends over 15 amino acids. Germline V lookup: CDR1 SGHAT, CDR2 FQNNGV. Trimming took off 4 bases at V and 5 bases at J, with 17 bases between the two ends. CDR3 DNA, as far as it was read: TGTGCCAGCAGCTCTACTAATCAGGGGCCCGAGACC. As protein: CASSSTNQGPET. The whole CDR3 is CASSSTNQGPETQYF.

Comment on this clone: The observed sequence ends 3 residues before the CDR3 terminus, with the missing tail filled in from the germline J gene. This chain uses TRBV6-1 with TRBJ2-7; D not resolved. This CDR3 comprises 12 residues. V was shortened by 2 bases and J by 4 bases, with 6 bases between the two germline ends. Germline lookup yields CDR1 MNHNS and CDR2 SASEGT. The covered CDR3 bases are TGTGCCAGCAGTGAATCCGGTTACGAG. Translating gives CASSESGYE. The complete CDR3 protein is CASSESGYEQYF.